This T cell receptor (beta chain) was captured by sequencing in a study of technical replicates of blood from several donors. J was trimmed by 5 bases and V by 5 bases; bases with no gene match: 1. The germline gives CDR1 SSHAT, CDR2 FNYEAQ (reference sequence). This CDR3 comprises 13 residues. The protocol was immunoSEQ multiplex PCR, while the TCRdb copy is restricted to in-frame clones and leaves out a portion. The table records 50,000 or so clones, 80% to 95% of them present only once. This TCR derives from a human donor in good health. Some clones in this sample may be carry-over from other donors' samples. The V call is TRBV7-7, the J call TRBJ2-5, with 11 nucleotides matching TRBD1. The sample taken for sequencing was PBMCs. The CDR3 region has the DNA TGTGCCAGCAGCCGGGACAGGGGGGAGACCCAGTACTTC. Translating it yields CASSRDRGETQYF.